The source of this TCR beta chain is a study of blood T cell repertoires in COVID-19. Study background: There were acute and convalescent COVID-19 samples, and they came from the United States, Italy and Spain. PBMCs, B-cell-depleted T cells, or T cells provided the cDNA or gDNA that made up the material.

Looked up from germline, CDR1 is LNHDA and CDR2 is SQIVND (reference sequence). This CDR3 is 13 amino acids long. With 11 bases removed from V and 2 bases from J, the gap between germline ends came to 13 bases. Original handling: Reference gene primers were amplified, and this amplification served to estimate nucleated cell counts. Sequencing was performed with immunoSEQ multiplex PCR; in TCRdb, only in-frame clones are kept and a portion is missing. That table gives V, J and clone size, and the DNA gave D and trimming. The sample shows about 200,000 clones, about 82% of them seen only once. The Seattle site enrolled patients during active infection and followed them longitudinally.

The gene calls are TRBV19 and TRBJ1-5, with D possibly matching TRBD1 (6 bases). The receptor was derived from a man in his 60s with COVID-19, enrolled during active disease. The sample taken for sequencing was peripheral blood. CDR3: CAVQAGGNQPQHF. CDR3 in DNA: TGTGCCGTACAAGCAGGGGGCAATCAGCCCCAGCATTTT.